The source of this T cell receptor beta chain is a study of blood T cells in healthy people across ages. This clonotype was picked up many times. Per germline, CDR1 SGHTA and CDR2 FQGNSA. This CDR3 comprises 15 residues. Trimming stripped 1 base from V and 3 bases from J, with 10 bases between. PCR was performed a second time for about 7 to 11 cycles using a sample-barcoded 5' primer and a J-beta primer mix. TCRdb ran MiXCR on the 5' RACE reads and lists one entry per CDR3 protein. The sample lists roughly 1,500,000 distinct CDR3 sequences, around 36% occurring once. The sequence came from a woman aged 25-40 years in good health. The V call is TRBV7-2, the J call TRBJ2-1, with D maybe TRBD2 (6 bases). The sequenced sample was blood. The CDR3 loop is CASSLVGGNYNEQFF. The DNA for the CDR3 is TGTGCCAGCAGCTTAGTGGGCGGGAACTACAATGAGCAGTTCTTC.